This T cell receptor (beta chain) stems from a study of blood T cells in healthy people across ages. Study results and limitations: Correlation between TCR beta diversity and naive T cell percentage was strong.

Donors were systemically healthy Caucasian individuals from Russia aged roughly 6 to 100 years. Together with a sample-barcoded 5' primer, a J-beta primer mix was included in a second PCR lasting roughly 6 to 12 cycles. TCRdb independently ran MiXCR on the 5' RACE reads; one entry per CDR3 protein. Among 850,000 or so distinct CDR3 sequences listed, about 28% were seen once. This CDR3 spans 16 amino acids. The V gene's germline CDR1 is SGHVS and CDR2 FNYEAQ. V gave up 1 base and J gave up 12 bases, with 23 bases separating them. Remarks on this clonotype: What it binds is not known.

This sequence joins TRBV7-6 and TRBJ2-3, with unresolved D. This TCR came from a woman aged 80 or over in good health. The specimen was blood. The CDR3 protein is CASSLGSDIVEDIQYF. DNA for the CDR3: TGTGCCAGCAGCTTAGGTTCCGACATCGTTGAGGATATACAGTATTTT.